This entry is about one T cell receptor (beta chain). This entry comes from a study of T cells in Graves' hyperthyroidism and ophthalmopathy. The source material, RNA transcripts, was used to amplify TCR beta CDR3 regions. The primer set for the first-round RT-PCR of the TCR CDR3 was HTBI. One entry per CDR3 protein results from TCRdb running MiXCR on the multiplex PCR reads. The table shows some 24,000 distinct CDR3 sequences, with 45% to 50% occurring only once. With 0 bases removed from V and 1 base from J, the gap between germline ends came to 10 bases. Germline CDR1 is SGHRS and CDR2 is YFSETQ. This CDR3 has 16 residues.

Material: blood. The sequence was collected from a woman aged 40 to 49 with Graves' hyperthyroidism that later progressed to Graves' ophthalmopathy. This chain links TRBV5-1 with TRBJ2-2; D may match TRBD1 or TRBD2 (5 bases each). The CDR3 nucleotides read TGCGCCAGCAGCTTGGAAACAGGAGGGAACACCGGGGAGCTGTTTTTT. Amino acid sequence: CASSLETGGNTGELFF.